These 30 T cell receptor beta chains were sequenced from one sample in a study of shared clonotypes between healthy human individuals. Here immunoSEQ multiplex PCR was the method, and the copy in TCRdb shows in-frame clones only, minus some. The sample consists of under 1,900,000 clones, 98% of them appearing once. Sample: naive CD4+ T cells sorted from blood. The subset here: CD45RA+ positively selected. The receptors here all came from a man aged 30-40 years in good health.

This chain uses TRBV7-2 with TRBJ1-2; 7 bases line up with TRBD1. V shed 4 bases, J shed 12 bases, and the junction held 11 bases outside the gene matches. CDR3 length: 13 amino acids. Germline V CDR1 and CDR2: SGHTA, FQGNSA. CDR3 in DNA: TGTGCCAGCAGCTCCCAGATACAGGGGTACAACACCTTC. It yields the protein CASSSQIQGYNTF.

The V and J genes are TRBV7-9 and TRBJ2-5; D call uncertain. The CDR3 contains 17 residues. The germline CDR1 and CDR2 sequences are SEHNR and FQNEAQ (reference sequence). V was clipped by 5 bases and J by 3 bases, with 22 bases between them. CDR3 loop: CASSNSNPPRVKETQYF. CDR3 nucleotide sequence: TGTGCCAGCAGCAATTCAAACCCCCCCAGAGTCAAAGAGACCCAGTACTTC.

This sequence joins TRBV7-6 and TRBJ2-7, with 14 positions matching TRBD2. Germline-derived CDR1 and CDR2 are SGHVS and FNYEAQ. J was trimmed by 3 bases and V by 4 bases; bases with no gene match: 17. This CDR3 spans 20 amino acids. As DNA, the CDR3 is TGTGCCAGCAGCTCCGCAGGTGGCGGGACTAGCGGGAGTAATCTCTACGAGCAGTACTTC. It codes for CASSSAGGGTSGSNLYEQYF.

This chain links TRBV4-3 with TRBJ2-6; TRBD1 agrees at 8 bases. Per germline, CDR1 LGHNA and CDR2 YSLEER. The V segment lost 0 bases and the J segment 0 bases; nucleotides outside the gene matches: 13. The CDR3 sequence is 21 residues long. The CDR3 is CASSQDPIRRTGNSGANVLTF. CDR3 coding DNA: TGCGCCAGCAGCCAAGATCCCATCCGGAGGACAGGGAACTCTGGGGCCAACGTCCTGACTTTC.

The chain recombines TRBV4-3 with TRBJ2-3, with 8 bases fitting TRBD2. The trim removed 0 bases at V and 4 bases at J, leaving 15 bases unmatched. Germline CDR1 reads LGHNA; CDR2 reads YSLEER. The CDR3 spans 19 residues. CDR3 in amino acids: CASSQDWGAHSGSADTQYF. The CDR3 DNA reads TGCGCCAGCAGCCAAGATTGGGGGGCACACAGCGGGAGTGCAGATACGCAGTATTTT.

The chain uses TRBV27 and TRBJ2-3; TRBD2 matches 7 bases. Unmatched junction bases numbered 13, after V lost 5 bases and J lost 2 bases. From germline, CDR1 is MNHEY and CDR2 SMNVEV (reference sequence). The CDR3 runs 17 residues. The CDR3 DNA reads TGTGCCAGCAGTCCTTCCTGGAGGGGAGGGGTCACAGATACGCAGTATTTT. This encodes CASSPSWRGGVTDTQYF.

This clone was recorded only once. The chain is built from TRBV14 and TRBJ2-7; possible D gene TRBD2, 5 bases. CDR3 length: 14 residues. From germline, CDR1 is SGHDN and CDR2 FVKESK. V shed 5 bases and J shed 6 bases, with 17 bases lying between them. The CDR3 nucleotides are TGTGCCAGCAGCTCCCGACGGGTACGGGGCGAGCAGTACTTC. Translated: CASSSRRVRGEQYF. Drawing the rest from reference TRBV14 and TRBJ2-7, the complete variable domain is EAGVTQFPSHSVIEKGQTVTLRCDPISGHDNLYWYRRVMGKEIKFLLHFVKESKQDESGMPNNRFLAERTGGTYSTLKVQPAELEDSGVYFCASSSRRVRGEQYFGPGTRLTVT.

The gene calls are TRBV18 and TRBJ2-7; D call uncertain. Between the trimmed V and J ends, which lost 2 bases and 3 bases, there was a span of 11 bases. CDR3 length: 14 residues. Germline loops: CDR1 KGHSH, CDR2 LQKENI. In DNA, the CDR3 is TGTGCCAGCTCACCAAAGGTTTCCCTCTACGAGCAGTACTTC. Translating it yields CASSPKVSLYEQYF.

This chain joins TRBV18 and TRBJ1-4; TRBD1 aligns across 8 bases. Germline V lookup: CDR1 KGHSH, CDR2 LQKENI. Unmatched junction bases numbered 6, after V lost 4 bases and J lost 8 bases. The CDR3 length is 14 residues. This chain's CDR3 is CASSRTGSREKLFF. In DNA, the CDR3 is TGTGCCAGCTCACGGACAGGGTCGAGGGAAAAACTGTTTTTT.

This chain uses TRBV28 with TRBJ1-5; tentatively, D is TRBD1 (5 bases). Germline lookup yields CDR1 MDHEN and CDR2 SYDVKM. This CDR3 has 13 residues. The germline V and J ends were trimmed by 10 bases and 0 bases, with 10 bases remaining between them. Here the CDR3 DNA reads TGTGCCACTAGGGGAAATAGCAATCAGCCCCAGCATTTT. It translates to CATRGNSNQPQHF. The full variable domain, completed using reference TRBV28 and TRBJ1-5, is DVKVTQSSRYLVKRTGEKVFLECVQDMDHENMFWYRQDPGLGLRLIYFSYDVKMKEKGDIPEGYSVSREKKERFSLILESASTNQTSMYLCATRGNSNQPQHFGDGTRLSIL.

The CDR3 region has the DNA TGTGCCAGCAGCTTATTAGGCTTTGTGGTTTCTGAAGCTTTCTTT. Encoded protein: CASSLLGFVVSEAFF. The chain joins TRBV13 to TRBJ1-1; no definite D call. Deletions cut 2 bases from V and 6 bases from J, with 16 bases between. CDR3 length: 15 amino acids. Germline V gene sequence: CDR1 PRHDT, CDR2 FYEKMQ (reference sequence).

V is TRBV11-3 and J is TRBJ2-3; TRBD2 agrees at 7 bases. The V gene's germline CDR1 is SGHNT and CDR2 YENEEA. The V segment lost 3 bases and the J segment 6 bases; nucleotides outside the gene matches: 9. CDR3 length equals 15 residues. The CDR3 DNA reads TGTGCCAGCAGCTTTTTGGGCGGGGGAGTGGATACGCAGTATTTT. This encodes CASSFLGGGVDTQYF. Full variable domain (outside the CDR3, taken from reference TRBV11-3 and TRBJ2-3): EAGVVQSPRYKIIEKKQPVAFWCNPISGHNTLYWYLQNLGQGPELLIRYENEEAVDDSQLPKDRFSAERLKGVDSTLKIQPAELGDSAVYLCASSFLGGGVDTQYFGPGTRLTVL.

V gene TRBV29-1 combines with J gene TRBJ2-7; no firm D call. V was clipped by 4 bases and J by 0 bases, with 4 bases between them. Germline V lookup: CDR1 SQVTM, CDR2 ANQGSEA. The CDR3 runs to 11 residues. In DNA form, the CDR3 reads TGCAGCGTTGTTCGCTCCTACGAGCAGTACTTC. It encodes CSVVRSYEQYF.

CDR3 sequence reads: CAGGQGAGEQFF. CDR3 nucleotide sequence: TGTGCCGGAGGACAGGGGGCGGGTGAGCAGTTCTTC. The chain links TRBV11-2 to TRBJ2-1; 11 bases line up with TRBD1. Looked up from germline, CDR1 is SGHAT and CDR2 is FQNNGV. The length of the CDR3 is 12 residues. V shed 11 bases, J shed 9 bases, and the junction held 6 bases outside the gene matches.

CDR3 protein: CASSLKSTDNYGYTF. The CDR3, as DNA: TGCGCCAGCAGCTTAAAATCGACAGATAACTATGGCTACACCTTC. J is TRBJ1-2 and V is TRBV5-1, with D possibly TRBD1 on 5 matching bases. Germline V gene lookup returns CDR1 SGHRS and CDR2 YFSETQ. The ends were cut back, 2 bases at V and 1 base at J, with 12 bases in the middle. CDR3 length: 15 residues.

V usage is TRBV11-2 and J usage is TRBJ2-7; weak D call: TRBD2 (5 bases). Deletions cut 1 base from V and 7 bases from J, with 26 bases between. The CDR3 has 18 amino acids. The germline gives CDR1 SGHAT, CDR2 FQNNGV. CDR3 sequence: CASSLVFGGLELLREQYF. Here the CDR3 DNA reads TGTGCCAGCAGCTTAGTTTTCGGCGGGCTTGAGCTTTTGAGAGAGCAGTACTTC. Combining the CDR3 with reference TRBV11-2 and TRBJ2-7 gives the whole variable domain EAGVAQSPRYKIIEKRQSVAFWCNPISGHATLYWYQQILGQGPKLLIQFQNNGVVDDSQLPKDRFSAERLKGVDSTLKIQPAKLEDSAVYLCASSLVFGGLELLREQYFGPGTRLTVT.

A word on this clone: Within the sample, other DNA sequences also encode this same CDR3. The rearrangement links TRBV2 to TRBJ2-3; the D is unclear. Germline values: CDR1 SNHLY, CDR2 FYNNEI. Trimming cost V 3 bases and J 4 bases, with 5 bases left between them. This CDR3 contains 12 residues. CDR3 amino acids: CASSDRADTQYF. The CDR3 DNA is TGTGCCAGCAGTGATAGGGCAGATACGCAGTATTTT. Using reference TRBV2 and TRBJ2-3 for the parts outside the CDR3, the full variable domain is EPEVTQTPSHQVTQMGQEVILRCVPISNHLYFYWYRQILGQKVEFLVSFYNNEISEKSEIFDDQFSVERPDGSNFTLKIRSTKLEDSAMYFCASSDRADTQYFGPGTRLTVL.

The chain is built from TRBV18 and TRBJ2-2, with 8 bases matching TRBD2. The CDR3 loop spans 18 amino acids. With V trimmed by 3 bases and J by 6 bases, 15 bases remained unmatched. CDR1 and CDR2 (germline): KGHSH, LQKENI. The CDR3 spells CASSPESLAGRSSGELFF. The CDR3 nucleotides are TGTGCCAGCTCACCCGAATCTTTAGCGGGAAGGTCGTCCGGGGAGCTGTTTTTT.

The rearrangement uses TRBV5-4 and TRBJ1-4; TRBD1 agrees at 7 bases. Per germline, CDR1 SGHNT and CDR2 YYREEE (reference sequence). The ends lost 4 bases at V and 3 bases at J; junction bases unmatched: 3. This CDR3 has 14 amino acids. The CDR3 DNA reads TGTGCCAGCAGCAGAGGGGGCTCTAATGAAAAACTGTTTTTT. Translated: CASSRGGSNEKLFF.

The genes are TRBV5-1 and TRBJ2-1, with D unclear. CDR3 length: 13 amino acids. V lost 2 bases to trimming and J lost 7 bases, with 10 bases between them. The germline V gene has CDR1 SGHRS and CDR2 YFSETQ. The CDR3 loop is CASSFIARNEQFF. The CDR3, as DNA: TGCGCCAGCAGCTTTATAGCTCGGAATGAGCAGTTCTTC.

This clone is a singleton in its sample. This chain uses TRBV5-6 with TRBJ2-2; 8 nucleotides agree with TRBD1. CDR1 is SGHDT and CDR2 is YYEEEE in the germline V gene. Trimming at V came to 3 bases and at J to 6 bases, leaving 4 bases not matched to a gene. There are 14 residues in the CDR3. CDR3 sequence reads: CASSSLTGAGELFF. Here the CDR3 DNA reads TGTGCCAGCAGCTCGCTGACAGGGGCCGGGGAGCTGTTTTTT.

The CDR3 here is CASSADTSGRATDTQYF. CDR3 nucleotides: TGTGCCAGCAGTGCCGATACTAGCGGGAGGGCAACAGATACGCAGTATTTT. This chain links TRBV2 with TRBJ2-3, with TRBD2 identical over 13 bases. Losses at the gene ends were 4 bases for V and 3 bases for J; bases not matched to a gene: 7. The CDR3 spans 17 residues. Germline V gives CDR1 SNHLY, CDR2 FYNNEI.

The CDR3 is CASSIRPSGYNEQFF. The CDR3 DNA is TGTGCCAGCAGCATCCGGCCTTCGGGATACAATGAGCAGTTCTTC. J is TRBJ2-1 and V is TRBV9, with D maybe TRBD2 (5 bases). This CDR3 has 15 residues. Germline-derived CDR1 and CDR2 are SGDLS and YYNGEE. Deletions cut 4 bases from V and 4 bases from J, with 15 bases between.

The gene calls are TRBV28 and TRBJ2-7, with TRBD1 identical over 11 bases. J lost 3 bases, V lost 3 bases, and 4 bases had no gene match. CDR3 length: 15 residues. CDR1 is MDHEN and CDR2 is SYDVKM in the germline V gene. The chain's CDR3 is CASSFEDRGLYEQYF. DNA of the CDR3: TGTGCCAGCAGTTTCGAGGACAGGGGGCTCTACGAGCAGTACTTC.

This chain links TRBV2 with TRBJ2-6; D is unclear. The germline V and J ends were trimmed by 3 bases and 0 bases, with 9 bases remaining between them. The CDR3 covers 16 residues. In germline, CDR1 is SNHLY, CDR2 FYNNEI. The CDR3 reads CASSDRLGSGANVLTF. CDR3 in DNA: TGTGCCAGCAGTGACAGGCTAGGCTCTGGGGCCAACGTCCTGACTTTC.

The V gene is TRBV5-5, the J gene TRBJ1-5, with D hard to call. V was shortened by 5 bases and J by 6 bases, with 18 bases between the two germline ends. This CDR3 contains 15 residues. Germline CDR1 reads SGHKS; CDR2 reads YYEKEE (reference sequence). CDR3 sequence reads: CASRLGLQFGQPQHF. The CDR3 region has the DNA TGTGCCAGCAGACTCGGACTCCAATTCGGTCAGCCCCAGCATTTT.

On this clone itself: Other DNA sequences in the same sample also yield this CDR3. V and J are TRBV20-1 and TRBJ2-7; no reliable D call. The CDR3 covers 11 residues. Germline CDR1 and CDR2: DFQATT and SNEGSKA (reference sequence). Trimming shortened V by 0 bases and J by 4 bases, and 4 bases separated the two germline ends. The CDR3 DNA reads TGCAGTGCTAGAGATTTTTACGAGCAGTACTTC. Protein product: CSARDFYEQYF.

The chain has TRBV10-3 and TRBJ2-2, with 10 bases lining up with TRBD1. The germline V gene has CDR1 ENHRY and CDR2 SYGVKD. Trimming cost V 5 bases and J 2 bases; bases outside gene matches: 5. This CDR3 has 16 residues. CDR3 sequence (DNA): TGTGCCATCAGTATCGGACAGGGGGTTAACACCGGGGAGCTGTTTTTT. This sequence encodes CAISIGQGVNTGELFF.

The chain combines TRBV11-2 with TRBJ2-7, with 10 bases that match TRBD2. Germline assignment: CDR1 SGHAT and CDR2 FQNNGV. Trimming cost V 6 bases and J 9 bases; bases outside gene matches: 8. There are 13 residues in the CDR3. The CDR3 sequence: CASRTSGPFVQYF. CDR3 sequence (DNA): TGTGCCAGCAGGACTAGCGGGCCTTTTGTGCAGTACTTC.

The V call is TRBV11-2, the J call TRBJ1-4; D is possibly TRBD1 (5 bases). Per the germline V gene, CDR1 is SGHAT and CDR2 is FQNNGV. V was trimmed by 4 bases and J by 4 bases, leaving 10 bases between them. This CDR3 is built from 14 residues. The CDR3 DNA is TGTGCCAGCAGCTCGGGACCCCATAATGAAAAACTGTTTTTT. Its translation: CASSSGPHNEKLFF. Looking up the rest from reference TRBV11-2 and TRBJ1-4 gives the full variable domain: EAGVAQSPRYKIIEKRQSVAFWCNPISGHATLYWYQQILGQGPKLLIQFQNNGVVDDSQLPKDRFSAERLKGVDSTLKIQPAKLEDSAVYLCASSSGPHNEKLFFGSGTQLSVL.